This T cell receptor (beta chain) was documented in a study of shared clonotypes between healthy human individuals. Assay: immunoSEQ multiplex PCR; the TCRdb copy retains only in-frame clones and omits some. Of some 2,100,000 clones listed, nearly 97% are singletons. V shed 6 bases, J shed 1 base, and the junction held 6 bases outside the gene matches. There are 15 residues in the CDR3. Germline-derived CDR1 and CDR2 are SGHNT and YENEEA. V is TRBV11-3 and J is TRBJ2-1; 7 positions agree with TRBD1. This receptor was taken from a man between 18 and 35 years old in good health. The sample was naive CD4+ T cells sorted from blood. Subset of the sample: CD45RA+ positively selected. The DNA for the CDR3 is TGTGCCAGCAGTGGGGCAGGGGGATCCTACAATGAGCAGTTCTTC. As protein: CASSGAGGSYNEQFF.